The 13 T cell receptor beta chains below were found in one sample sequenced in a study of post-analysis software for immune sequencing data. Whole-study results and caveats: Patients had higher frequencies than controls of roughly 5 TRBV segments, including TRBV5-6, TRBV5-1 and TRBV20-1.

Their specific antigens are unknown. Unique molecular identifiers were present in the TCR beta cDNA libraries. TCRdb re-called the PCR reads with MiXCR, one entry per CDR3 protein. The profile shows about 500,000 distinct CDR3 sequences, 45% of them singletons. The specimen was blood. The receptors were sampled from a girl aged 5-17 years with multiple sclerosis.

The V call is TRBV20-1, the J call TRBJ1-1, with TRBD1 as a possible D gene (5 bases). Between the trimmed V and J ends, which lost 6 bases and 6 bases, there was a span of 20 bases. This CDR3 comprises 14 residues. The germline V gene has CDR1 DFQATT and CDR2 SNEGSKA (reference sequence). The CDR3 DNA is TGCAGTGCCAAATCCCCAGGGAGAGGGGCTGAAGCTTTCTTT. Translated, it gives CSAKSPGRGAEAFF.

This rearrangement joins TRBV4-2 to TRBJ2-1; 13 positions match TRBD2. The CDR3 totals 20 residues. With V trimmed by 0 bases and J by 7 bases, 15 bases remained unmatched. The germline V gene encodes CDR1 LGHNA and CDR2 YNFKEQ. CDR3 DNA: TGTGCCAGCAGCCAAGAAAGGCAAACTAGCGGGAGGGCCAGACAGAATGAGCAGTTCTTC. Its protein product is CASSQERQTSGRARQNEQFF.

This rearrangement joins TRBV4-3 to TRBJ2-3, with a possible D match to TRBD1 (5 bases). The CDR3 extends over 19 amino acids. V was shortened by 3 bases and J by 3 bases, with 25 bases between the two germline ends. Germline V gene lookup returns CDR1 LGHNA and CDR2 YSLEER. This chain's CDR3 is CASSHDGRDHGFGTDTQYF. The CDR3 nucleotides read TGCGCCAGCAGCCATGACGGCAGGGATCATGGTTTCGGTACAGATACGCAGTATTTT.

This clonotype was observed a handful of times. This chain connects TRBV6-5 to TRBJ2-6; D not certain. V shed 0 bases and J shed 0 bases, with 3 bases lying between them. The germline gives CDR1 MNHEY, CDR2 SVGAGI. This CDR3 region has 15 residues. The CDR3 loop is CASSYSSSGANVLTF. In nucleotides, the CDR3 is TGTGCCAGCAGTTACTCTAGCTCTGGGGCCAACGTCCTGACTTTC.

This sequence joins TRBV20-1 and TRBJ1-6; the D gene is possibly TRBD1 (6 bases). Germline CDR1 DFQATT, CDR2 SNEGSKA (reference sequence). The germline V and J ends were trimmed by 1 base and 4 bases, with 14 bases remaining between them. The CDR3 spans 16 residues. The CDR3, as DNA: TGCAGTGCTAGAGGGGCGGGGGCCTCTTATAATTCACCCCTCCACTTT. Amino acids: CSARGAGASYNSPLHF.

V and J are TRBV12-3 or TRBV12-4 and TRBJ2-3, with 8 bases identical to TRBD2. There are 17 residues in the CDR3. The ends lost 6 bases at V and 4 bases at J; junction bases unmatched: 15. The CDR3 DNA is TGTGCCAGCAGCCAAGGAGTGACTAGCGCGTTCGCAGATACGCAGTATTTT. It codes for CASSQGVTSAFADTQYF.

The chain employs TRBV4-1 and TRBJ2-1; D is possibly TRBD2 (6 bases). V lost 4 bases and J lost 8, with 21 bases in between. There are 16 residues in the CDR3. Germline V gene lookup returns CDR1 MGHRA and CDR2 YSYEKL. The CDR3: CASSPRIGGITYEQFF. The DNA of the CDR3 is TGCGCCAGCAGCCCACGAATTGGGGGGATCACTTATGAGCAGTTCTTC.

CDR3 bases: TGTGCCAGCAGTTTGGGACAGGGAATCTCCTACGAGCAGTACTTC. It specifies CASSLGQGISYEQYF. J is TRBJ2-7 and V is TRBV12-3 or TRBV12-4, with TRBD1 identical over 9 bases. J gave up 0 bases and V 3 bases, and 3 bases lay outside the gene matches. The CDR3 runs to 15 residues.

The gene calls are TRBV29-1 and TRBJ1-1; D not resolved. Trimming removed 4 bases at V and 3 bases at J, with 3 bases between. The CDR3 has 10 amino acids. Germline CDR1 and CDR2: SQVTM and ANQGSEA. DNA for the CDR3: TGCAGCGTTGGAGACACTGAAGCTTTCTTT. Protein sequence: CSVGDTEAFF. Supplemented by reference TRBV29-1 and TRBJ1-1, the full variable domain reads SAVISQKPSRDICQRGTSLTIQCQVDSQVTMMFWYRQQPGQSLTLIATANQGSEATYESGFVIDKFPISRPNLTFSTLTVSNMSPEDSSIYLCSVGDTEAFFGQGTRLTVV.

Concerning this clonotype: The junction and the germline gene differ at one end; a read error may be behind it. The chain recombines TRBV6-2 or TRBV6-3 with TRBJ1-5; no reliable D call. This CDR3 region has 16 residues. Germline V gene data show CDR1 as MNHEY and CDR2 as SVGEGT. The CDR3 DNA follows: TGTGCCAGCAGGGGATCATCTCTTCTTAGCAGTCAGCCCCAGCATTTT. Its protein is CASRGSSLLSSQPQHF.

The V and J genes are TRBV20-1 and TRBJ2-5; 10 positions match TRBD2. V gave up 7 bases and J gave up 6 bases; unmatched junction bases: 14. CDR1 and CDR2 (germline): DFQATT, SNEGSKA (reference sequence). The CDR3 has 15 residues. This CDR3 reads CSGVAGGIVSKTQYF. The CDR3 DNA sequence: TGCAGTGGGGTAGCGGGAGGCATCGTGTCAAAGACCCAGTACTTC.

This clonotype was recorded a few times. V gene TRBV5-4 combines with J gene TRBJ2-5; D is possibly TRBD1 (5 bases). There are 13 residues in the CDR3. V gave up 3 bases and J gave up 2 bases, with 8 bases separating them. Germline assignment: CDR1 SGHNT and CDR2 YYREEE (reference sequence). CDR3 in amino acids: CASSSPGQETQYF. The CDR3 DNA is TGTGCCAGCAGCTCGCCAGGGCAAGAGACCCAGTACTTC.

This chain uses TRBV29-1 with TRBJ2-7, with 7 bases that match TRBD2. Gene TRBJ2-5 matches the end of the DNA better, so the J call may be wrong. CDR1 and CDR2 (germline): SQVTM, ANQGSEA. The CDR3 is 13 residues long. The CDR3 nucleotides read TGCAGCGTTATCGGGAGGCTAGCCGAGACCCAGTACTTC. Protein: CSVIGRLAETQYF.